This TCR beta chain appears in the sequencing data of a study of tumor-infiltrating lymphocytes in primary liver carcinoma. Study outcomes and limitations: The difference in top-250-clone fraction between tumors and blood was significant, favoring tumors (p = 0.039).

They got blood RNA out of unsorted whole blood and also pulled out germline DNA. The patients, who had chronic HBV infection, were treatment-naive (untreated). Before any surgery took place, approximately 3.7 milliliters of peripheral blood were collected. TCR beta cDNA was made from 450 to 600 ng total RNA with a constant-region primer. Amplification in three nested multiplex PCR rounds with slightly modified ARM-PCR gave rise to TCR beta libraries. The two initial PCR rounds, nine to eleven cycles each, used TRBV1-TRBV30 forward and C-beta reverse primers. TCRdb passed the multiplex PCR reads through MiXCR, listing each CDR3 protein once. Counted here are approximately 330,000 distinct CDR3 sequences, 65% occurring once; the ten biggest clones make up under 8%. Concerning this clonotype: Its specificity is not known. Given a much more abundant clone one base away, this may be a read error.

Trimming removed 2 bases at V and 4 bases at J, with 16 bases between. The CDR3 extends over 16 amino acids. The V gene's germline CDR1 is MNHEY and CDR2 SVGAGI. V is TRBV6-5 and J is TRBJ2-3, with a possible D match to TRBD2 (5 bases). The sequence derives from a man in his forties with primary liver carcinoma and hepatitis B virus infection. Sample: peripheral blood. CDR3 DNA: TGTGCCAGCAGTTACGGGCAGCTATCTAGCTCAGATACGCAGTATTTT. Its translation is CASSYGQLSSSDTQYF.